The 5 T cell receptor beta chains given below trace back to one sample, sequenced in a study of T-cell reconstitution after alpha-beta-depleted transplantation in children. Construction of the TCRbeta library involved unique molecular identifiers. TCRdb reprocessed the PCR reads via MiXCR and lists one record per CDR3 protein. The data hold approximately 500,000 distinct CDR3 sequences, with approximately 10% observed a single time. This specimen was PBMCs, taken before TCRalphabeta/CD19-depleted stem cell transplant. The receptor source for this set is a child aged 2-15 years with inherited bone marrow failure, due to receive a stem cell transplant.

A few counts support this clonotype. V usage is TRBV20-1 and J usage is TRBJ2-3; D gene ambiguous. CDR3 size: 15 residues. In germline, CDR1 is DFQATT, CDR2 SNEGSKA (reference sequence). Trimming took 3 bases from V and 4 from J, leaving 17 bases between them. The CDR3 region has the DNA TGCAGTGCTAGGTCCGGCCTCAGCATCCCAGATACGCAGTATTTT. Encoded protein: CSARSGLSIPDTQYF.

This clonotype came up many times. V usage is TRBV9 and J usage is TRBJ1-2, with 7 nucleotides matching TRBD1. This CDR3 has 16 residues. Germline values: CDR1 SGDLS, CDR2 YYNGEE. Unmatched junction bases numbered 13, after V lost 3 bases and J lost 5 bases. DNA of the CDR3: TGTGCCAGCAGCGGTAGTAGGGACAGACCCCTATATGGCTACACCTTC. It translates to CASSGSRDRPLYGYTF.

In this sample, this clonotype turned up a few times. The CDR3 is CASHTYYGYTF. In nucleotides, the CDR3 is TGTGCCAGCCACACCTACTATGGCTACACCTTC. The J gene is TRBJ1-2, the V gene TRBV19; D not certain. Trimming stripped 9 bases from V and 3 bases from J, with 8 bases between. The CDR3 spans 11 residues. Germline CDR1 LNHDA, CDR2 SQIVND (reference sequence).

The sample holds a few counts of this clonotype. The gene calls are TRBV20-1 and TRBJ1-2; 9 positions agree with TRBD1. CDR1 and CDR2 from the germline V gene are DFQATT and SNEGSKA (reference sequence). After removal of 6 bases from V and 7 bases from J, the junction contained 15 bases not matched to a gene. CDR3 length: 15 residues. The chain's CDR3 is CSAGPRGQGLGGYTF. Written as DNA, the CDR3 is TGCAGTGCGGGGCCCCGGGGACAGGGACTAGGTGGCTACACCTTC.

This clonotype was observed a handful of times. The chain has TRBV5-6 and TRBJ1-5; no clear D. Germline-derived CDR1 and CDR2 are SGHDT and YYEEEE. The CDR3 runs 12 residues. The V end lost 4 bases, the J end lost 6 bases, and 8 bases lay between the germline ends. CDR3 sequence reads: CASSDGSQPQHF. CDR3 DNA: TGTGCCAGCAGCGACGGTTCTCAGCCCCAGCATTTT.